A single sample is the source of the 24 T cell receptor beta chains below, sequenced in a study of OX40 agonist ivuxolimab in advanced cancers. Clones were sequenced by immunoSEQ multiplex PCR, and TCRdb holds only the in-frame ones, with some missing. This repertoire shows more than 65,000 clones, approximately 80% found once; its top ten account for under 7%. The sample here was CD4+ or CD8+ T cells sorted from blood, taken in a trial of the OX40 agonist ivuxolimab. The receptors come from an adult with an advanced solid tumor such as melanoma, head and neck, liver or kidney cancer.

The rearrangement links TRBV28 to TRBJ2-1, with D perhaps matching TRBD1 (5 bases). Trimming took 2 bases from V and 13 from J, leaving 9 bases between them. Germline CDR1 is MDHEN and CDR2 is SYDVKM. The CDR3 is 11 residues long. The CDR3 coding sequence is TGTGCCAGCAGTTTACAGGGTTATCAGTTCTTC. Translated, it gives CASSLQGYQFF.

Comments on this clone: In the same sample, other DNA sequences code for this CDR3. The chain joins TRBV13 to TRBJ2-3; D is uncertain. The CDR3 has 14 amino acids. Trimming cost V 3 bases and J 2 bases, with 9 bases left between them. The germline gives CDR1 PRHDT, CDR2 FYEKMQ (reference sequence). The CDR3 loop reads CASSLPRTTDTQYF. For the CDR3, the DNA is TGTGCCAGCAGCTTGCCGCGAACCACAGATACGCAGTATTTT.

The rearrangement uses TRBV6-5 and TRBJ1-3; D perhaps matches TRBD1 (5 bases). V gave up 6 bases and J gave up 0 bases, with 12 bases separating them. The length of the CDR3 is 15 residues. Looked up from germline, CDR1 is MNHEY and CDR2 is SVGAGI. Here the CDR3 reads CASSRDAASGNTIYF. The CDR3 region has the DNA TGTGCCAGCAGCAGGGACGCAGCCTCTGGAAACACCATATATTTT.

Here the CDR3 DNA reads TGTGCCAGCAGTTTCGTTGGGTCGGATGGCTACACCTTC. It encodes CASSFVGSDGYTF. The J gene is TRBJ1-2, the V gene TRBV28; no reliable D call. V was pared by 3 bases and J by 6 bases, with 11 bases between. CDR1 is MDHEN, CDR2 SYDVKM, per germline. The CDR3 totals 13 residues.

The CDR3 reads CASSRRRDSPLHF. CDR3 bases: TGTGCCAGCAGCCGCCGGAGGGATTCACCCCTCCACTTT. The chain joins TRBV11-2 to TRBJ1-6, with no clear D. Trimming shortened V by 5 bases and J by 8 bases, and 10 bases separated the two germline ends. CDR3 length equals 13 residues. Germline CDR1 is SGHAT and CDR2 is FQNNGV.

The chain joins TRBV9 to TRBJ2-3; D possibly corresponds to TRBD2 (6 bases). This CDR3 region has 14 residues. Per the germline V gene, CDR1 is SGDLS and CDR2 is YYNGEE. Trimming pared 9 bases from V and 2 bases from J, leaving 16 bases between. The DNA of the CDR3 is TGTGCCACCTCACCGGGGGTAACCACAGATACGCAGTATTTT. Residues: CATSPGVTTDTQYF.

The V call is TRBV2, the J call TRBJ2-3; D call uncertain. This CDR3 contains 15 residues. The V and J ends lost 5 bases and 1 base respectively, with 13 bases between them. Germline V gives CDR1 SNHLY, CDR2 FYNNEI. CDR3 sequence reads: CASSLTGTRTDTQYF. For the CDR3, the DNA is TGTGCCAGCAGTTTAACCGGAACCCGCACAGATACGCAGTATTTT.

This clone was picked up a small number of times. The V and J genes are TRBV4-2 and TRBJ2-7; 10 nucleotides agree with TRBD2. This CDR3 spans 16 amino acids. The J segment lost 4 bases and the V segment lost 2 bases, leaving 8 bases of the junction unmatched. CDR1 LGHNA and CDR2 YNFKEQ come from the germline V gene. CDR3 sequence (DNA): TGTGCCAGCAGCCAAACAGCGGGAGGGCTTGGTTACGAGCAGTACTTC. Protein product: CASSQTAGGLGYEQYF.

V gene TRBV6-5 combines with J gene TRBJ1-4; no definite D call. V lost 0 bases and J lost 8, with 13 bases in between. The germline V gene has CDR1 MNHEY and CDR2 SVGAGI. This CDR3 contains 15 residues. The CDR3 DNA reads as TGTGCCAGCAGTTACTCCCCCGGACTTTGGGAAAAACTGTTTTTT. Amino acids: CASSYSPGLWEKLFF.

This clone was detected only once. Distinct nucleotide sequences in the sample also encode this CDR3. This chain connects TRBV7-2 to TRBJ1-1; D is undetermined. Between the trimmed V and J ends, which lost 0 bases and 1 base, there was a span of 6 bases. CDR3 length: 14 residues. Germline CDR1 is SGHTA and CDR2 is FQGNSA. The CDR3 loop is CASSLAAGNTEAFF. The CDR3 nucleotides are TGTGCCAGCAGCTTAGCGGCTGGGAACACTGAAGCTTTCTTT.

The rearrangement links TRBV4-1 to TRBJ1-5; TRBD1 matches at 9 bases. Germline V gene sequence: CDR1 MGHRA, CDR2 YSYEKL. V shed 0 bases and J 6 bases; nucleotides not matched to a gene: 6. The CDR3 is 16 residues long. CDR3 in amino acids: CASSQDWGQGGQPQHF. Here the CDR3 DNA reads TGCGCCAGCAGCCAAGATTGGGGACAGGGCGGTCAGCCCCAGCATTTT.

CDR3 protein: CASRTGLAAKNIQYF. CDR3 bases: TGTGCCAGCAGGACGGGCTTGGCGGCCAAAAACATTCAGTACTTC. The chain joins TRBV6-1 to TRBJ2-4; D is unresolved. Trimming stripped 6 bases from V and 1 base from J, with 13 bases between. CDR3 length: 15 residues. The germline V gene encodes CDR1 MNHNS and CDR2 SASEGT.

This rearrangement joins TRBV29-1 to TRBJ1-1; tentatively, D is TRBD1 (6 bases). Trimming shortened V by 7 bases and J by 5 bases, and 17 bases separated the two germline ends. Per germline, CDR1 SQVTM and CDR2 ANQGSEA. The CDR3 spans 13 residues. The CDR3 is CSAEGGDGTEAFF. CDR3 in DNA: TGCAGCGCTGAGGGGGGGGACGGGACTGAAGCTTTCTTT.

This chain uses TRBV28 with TRBJ2-7, with 7 bases that match TRBD2. The V gene's germline CDR1 is MDHEN and CDR2 SYDVKM. V gave up 11 bases and J gave up 3 bases; unmatched junction bases: 4. CDR3 length: 11 amino acids. CDR3 DNA sequence: TGTGCCCGGGGGGTAGGCTACGAGCAGTACGTC. Its translation: CARGVGYEQYV.

This rearrangement joins TRBV10-3 to TRBJ1-2; D ambiguous. Deletions cut 6 bases from V and 7 bases from J, with 21 bases between. The germline CDR1 and CDR2 sequences are ENHRY and SYGVKD. The CDR3 loop spans 15 amino acids. CDR3 residues: CAIRALGPRESGYTF. The CDR3 DNA reads as TGTGCCATCAGAGCCCTCGGGCCTCGTGAGAGTGGCTACACCTTC.

The genes are TRBV7-2 and TRBJ2-3; D gene uncertain. The CDR3 runs to 13 residues. The germline V gene has CDR1 SGHTA and CDR2 FQGNSA. With 5 bases removed from V and 2 bases from J, the gap between germline ends came to 8 bases. CDR3 protein: CASSPWNTDTQYF. DNA of the CDR3: TGTGCCAGCAGCCCCTGGAACACAGATACGCAGTATTTT.

The J gene is TRBJ1-5, the V gene TRBV15; 11 bases are a match to TRBD1. Germline trimming cut 6 bases from V and 5 bases from J; bases unmatched to any gene: 6. There are 15 residues in the CDR3. From germline, CDR1 is LNHNV and CDR2 YYDKDF (reference sequence). The DNA for the CDR3 is TGTGCCACCAGGACCGGGACAGGGGGTTATCAGCCCCAGCATTTT. Translating it yields CATRTGTGGYQPQHF.

CDR3: CASSITLVGTGANVLTF. In DNA, the CDR3 is TGTGCCAGTAGTATTACGTTAGTGGGGACTGGGGCCAACGTCCTGACTTTC. The chain is built from TRBV19 and TRBJ2-6; D gene ambiguous. From germline, CDR1 is LNHDA and CDR2 SQIVND (reference sequence). The length of the CDR3 is 17 residues. V was clipped by 3 bases and J by 2 bases, with 14 bases between them. The full variable domain, in which reference TRBV19 and TRBJ2-6 provide the parts outside the CDR3, is DGGITQSPKYLFRKEGQNVTLSCEQNLNHDAMYWYRQDPGQGLRLIYYSQIVNDFQKGDIAEGYSVSREKKESFPLTVTSAQKNPTAFYLCASSITLVGTGANVLTFGAGSRLTVL.

J is TRBJ2-1 and V is TRBV6-6; 11 bases agree with TRBD1. The V gene's germline CDR1 is MNHNY and CDR2 SVGAGI (reference sequence). The CDR3 extends over 12 amino acids. The V and J ends lost 5 bases and 15 bases, in that order; junction bases with no gene match: 6. DNA for the CDR3: TGTGCCAGCAGTCCGGGACAGGGGGAGTGGTTCTTC. It translates to CASSPGQGEWFF.

The genes are TRBV5-6 and TRBJ1-2; TRBD1 is a possible D gene (5 bases). The CDR3 is made up of 18 amino acids. Germline-derived CDR1 and CDR2 are SGHDT and YYEEEE. V lost 0 bases to trimming and J lost 5 bases, with 23 bases between them. CDR3 residues: CASSLEMGRQGGPYGYTF. The DNA of the CDR3 is TGTGCCAGCAGCTTGGAGATGGGTCGGCAGGGAGGTCCGTATGGCTACACCTTC.

The chain links TRBV4-3 to TRBJ2-1; tentatively, D is TRBD1 (5 bases). V gave up 4 bases and J gave up 2 bases, with 9 bases separating them. Germline CDR1 and CDR2: LGHNA and YSLEER. The CDR3 runs to 14 residues. CDR3 DNA sequence: TGCGCCAGCAGCCGCGAAGGGGCCTACAATGAGCAGTTCTTC. This codes for CASSREGAYNEQFF.

The chain joins TRBV6-4 to TRBJ1-6; 9 positions match TRBD1. Trimming took 3 bases from V and 10 from J; bases not matched to a gene: 4. The CDR3 is 14 residues long. The V gene's germline CDR1 is MRHNA and CDR2 SNTAGT. The CDR3 region is CASSDGQGSSPLHF. The CDR3 DNA reads TGTGCCAGCAGTGATGGACAGGGGTCCTCACCCCTCCACTTT.

The chain has TRBV7-2 and TRBJ1-4; 10 nucleotides agree with TRBD1. CDR3 length equals 18 residues. The J segment lost 0 bases and the V segment lost 5 bases, leaving 9 bases of the junction unmatched. Germline V gene data show CDR1 as SGHTA and CDR2 as FQGNSA. The CDR3 region is CASSQRDRGPSTNEKLFF. CDR3 bases: TGTGCCAGCAGCCAACGGGACAGGGGTCCCTCAACTAATGAAAAACTGTTTTTT.

The chain has TRBV27 and TRBJ2-5; no clear D gene. Deletions cut 1 base from V and 4 bases from J, with 7 bases between. CDR1 and CDR2 from the germline V gene are MNHEY and SMNVEV (reference sequence). The CDR3 runs 13 residues. The CDR3 bases are TGTGCCAGCAGTTTATTAATGGGAGAGACCCAGTACTTC. Encoded protein: CASSLLMGETQYF.